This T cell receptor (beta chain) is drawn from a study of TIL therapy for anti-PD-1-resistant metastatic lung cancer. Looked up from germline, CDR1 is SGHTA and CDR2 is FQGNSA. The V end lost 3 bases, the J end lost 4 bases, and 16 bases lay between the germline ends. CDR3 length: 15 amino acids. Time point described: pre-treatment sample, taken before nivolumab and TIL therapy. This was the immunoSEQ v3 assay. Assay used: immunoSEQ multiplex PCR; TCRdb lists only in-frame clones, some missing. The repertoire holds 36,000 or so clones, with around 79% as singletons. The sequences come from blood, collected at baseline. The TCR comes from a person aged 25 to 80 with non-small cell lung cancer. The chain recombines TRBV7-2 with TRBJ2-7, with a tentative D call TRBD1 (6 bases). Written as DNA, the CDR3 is TGTGCCAGCAGCTTCGATCGACTAACAGGGTACGAGCAGTACTTC. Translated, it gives CASSFDRLTGYEQYF. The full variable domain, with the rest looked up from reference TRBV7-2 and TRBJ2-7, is GAGVSQSPSNKVTEKGKDVELRCDPISGHTALYWYRQSLGQGLEFLIYFQGNSAPDKSGLPSDRFSAERTGGSVSTLTIQRTQQEDSAVYLCASSFDRLTGYEQYFGPGTRLTVT.